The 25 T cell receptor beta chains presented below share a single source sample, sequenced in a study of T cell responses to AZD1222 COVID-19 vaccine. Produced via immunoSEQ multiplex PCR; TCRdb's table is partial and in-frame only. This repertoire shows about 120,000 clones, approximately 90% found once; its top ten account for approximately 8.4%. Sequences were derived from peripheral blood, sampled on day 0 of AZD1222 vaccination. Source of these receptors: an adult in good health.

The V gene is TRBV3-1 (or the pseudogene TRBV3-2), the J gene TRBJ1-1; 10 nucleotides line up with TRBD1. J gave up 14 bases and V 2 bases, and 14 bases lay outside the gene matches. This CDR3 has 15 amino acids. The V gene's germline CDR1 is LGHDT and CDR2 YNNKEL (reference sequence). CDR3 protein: CASSQKPGTGASGFF. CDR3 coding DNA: TGTGCCAGCAGCCAAAAACCCGGGACAGGGGCCTCAGGGTTCTTT.

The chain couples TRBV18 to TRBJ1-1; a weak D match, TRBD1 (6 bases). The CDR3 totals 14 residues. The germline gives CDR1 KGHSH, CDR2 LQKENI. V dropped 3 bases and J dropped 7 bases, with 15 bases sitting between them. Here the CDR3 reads CASSPLQGSNEAFF. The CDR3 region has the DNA TGTGCCAGCTCACCGCTACAGGGAAGTAATGAAGCTTTCTTT. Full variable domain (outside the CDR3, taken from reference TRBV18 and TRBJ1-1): NAGVMQNPRHLVRRRGQEARLRCSPMKGHSHVYWYRQLPEEGLKFMVYLQKENIIDESGMPKERFSAEFPKEGPSILRIQQVVRGDSAAYFCASSPLQGSNEAFFGQGTRLTVV.

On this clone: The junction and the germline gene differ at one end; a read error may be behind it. The CDR3 protein is CASSFRDSSQETQYF. CDR3 DNA: TGTGCTAGCAGCTTCCGGGACAGTTCTCAAGAGACCCAGTACTTC. The J gene is TRBJ2-5, the V gene TRBV7-7; 7 nucleotides match TRBD1. Germline lookup yields CDR1 SSHAT and CDR2 FNYEAQ (reference sequence). The CDR3 runs to 15 residues.

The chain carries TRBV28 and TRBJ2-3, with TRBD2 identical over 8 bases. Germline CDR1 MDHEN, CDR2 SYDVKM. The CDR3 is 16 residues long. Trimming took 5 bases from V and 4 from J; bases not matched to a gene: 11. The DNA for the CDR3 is TGTGCCAGCAGTGCCCCGGGACTAGTTATGGCAGATACGCAGTATTTT. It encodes CASSAPGLVMADTQYF.

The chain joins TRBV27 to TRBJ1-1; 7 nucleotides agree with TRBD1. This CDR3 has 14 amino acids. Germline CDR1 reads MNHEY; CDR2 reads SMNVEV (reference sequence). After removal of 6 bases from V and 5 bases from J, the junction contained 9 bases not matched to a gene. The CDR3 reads CASRYTGAVTEAFF. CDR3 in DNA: TGTGCCAGCAGGTATACAGGGGCGGTAACTGAAGCTTTCTTT.

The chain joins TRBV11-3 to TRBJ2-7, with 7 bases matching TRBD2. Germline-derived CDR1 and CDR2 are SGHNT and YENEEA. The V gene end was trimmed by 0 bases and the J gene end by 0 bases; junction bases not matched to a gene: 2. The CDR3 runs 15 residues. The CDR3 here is CASSLDSGPSYEQYF. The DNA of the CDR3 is TGTGCCAGCAGCTTAGATAGCGGGCCCTCCTACGAGCAGTACTTC.

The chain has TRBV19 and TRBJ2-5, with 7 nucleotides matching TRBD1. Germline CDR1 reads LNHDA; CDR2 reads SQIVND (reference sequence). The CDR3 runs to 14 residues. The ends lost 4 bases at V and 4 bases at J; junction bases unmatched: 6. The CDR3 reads CASSTGDRGETQYF. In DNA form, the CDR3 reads TGTGCCAGTAGTACAGGGGACAGAGGAGAGACCCAGTACTTC.

The CDR3 DNA sequence: TGCGCCAGCAGCTTGTCCAGGGGAAATTCACCCCTCCACTTT. Translation: CASSLSRGNSPLHF. This sequence joins TRBV5-1 and TRBJ1-6; D may be TRBD1 (6 bases). CDR3 length: 14 residues. Trimming removed 1 base at V and 7 bases at J, with 9 bases between. CDR1 and CDR2 from the germline V gene are SGHRS and YFSETQ. The full variable domain, its missing parts supplied by reference TRBV5-1 and TRBJ1-6, is KAGVTQTPRYLIKTRGQQVTLSCSPISGHRSVSWYQQTPGQGLQFLFEYFSETQRNKGNFPGRFSGRQFSNSRSEMNVSTLELGDSALYLCASSLSRGNSPLHFGNGTRLTVT.

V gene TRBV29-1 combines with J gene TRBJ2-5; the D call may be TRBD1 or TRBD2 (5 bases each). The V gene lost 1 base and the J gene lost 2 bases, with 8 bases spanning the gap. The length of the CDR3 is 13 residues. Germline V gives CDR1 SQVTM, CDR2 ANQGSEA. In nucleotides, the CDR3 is TGCAGCGTTGAAGGGGGGTTTCAAGAGACCCAGTACTTC. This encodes CSVEGGFQETQYF.

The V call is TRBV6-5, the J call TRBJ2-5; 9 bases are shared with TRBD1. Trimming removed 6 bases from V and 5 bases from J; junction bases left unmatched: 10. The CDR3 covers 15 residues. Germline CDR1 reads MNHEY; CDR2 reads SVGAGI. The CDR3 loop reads CASSRNRGHGETQYF. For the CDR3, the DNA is TGTGCCAGCAGCCGCAACAGGGGGCACGGGGAGACCCAGTACTTC.

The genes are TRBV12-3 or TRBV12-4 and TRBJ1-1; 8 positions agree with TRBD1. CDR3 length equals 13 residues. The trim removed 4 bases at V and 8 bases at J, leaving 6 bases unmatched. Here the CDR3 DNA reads TGTGCCAGCAGTTCACAGGGGGGCCTCGAAGCTTTCTTT. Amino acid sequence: CASSSQGGLEAFF.

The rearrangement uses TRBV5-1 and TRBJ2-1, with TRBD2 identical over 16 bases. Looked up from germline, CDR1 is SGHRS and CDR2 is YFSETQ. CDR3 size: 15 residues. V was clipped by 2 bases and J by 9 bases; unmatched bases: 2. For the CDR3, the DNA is TGCGCCAGCAGCTTCGGGACTAGCGGGGGGGCTGAGCAGTTCTTC. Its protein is CASSFGTSGGAEQFF.

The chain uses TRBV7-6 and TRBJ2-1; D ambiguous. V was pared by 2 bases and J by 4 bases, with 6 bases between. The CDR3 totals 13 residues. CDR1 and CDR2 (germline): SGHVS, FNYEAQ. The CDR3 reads CASSLQEYNEQFF. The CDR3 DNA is TGTGCCAGCAGCTTACAGGAGTACAATGAGCAGTTCTTC.

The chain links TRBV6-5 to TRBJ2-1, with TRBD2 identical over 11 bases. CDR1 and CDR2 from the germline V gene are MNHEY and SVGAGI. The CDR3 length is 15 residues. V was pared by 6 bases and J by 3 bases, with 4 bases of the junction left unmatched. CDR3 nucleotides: TGTGCCAGCAGCGTAGCGGGGGGGCACTACAATGAGCAGTTCTTC. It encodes CASSVAGGHYNEQFF.

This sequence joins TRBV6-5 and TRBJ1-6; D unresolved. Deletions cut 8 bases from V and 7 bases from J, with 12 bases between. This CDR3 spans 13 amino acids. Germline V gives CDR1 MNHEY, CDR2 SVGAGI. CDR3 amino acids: CASHGFLNSPLHF. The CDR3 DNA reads TGTGCCAGCCACGGGTTTCTAAATTCACCCCTCCACTTT.

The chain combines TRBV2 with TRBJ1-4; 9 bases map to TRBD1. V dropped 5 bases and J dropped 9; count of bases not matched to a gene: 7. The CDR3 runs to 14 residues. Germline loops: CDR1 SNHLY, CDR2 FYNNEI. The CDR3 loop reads CASSPGQGRQKLFF. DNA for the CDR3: TGTGCCAGCAGTCCGGGACAGGGACGACAAAAACTGTTTTTT.

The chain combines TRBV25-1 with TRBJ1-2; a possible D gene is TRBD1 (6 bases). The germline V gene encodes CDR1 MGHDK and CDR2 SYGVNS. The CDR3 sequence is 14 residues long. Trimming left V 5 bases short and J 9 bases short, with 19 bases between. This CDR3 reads CASSPTGLTARYTF. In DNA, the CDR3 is TGTGCCAGCAGTCCGACAGGTTTAACCGCTCGCTACACCTTC.

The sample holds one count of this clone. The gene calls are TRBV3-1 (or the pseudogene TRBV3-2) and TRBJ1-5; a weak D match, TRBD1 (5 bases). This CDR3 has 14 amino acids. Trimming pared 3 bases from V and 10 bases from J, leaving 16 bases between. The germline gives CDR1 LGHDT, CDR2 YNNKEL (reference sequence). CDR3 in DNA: TGTGCCAGCAGCCACGGGGGTGCCGATGTCCCCCAGCATTTT. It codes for CASSHGGADVPQHF.

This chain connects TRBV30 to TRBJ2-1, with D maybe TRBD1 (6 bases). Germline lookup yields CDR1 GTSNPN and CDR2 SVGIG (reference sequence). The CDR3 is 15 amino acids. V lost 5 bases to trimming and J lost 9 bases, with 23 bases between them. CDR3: CAWVLRGKRGGEQFF. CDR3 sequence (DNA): TGTGCCTGGGTCCTTCGGGGAAAGCGAGGGGGTGAGCAGTTCTTC.

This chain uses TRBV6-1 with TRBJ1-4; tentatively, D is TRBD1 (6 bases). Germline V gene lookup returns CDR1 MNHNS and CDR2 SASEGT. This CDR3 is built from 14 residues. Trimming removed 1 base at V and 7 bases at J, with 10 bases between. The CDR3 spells CASSEDRVIEKLFF. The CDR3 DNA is TGTGCCAGCAGTGAAGACAGGGTGATTGAAAAACTGTTTTTT.

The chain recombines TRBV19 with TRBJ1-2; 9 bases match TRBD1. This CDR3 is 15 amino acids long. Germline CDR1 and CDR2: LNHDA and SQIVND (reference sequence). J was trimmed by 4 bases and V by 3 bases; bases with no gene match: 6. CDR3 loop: CASSIVQGAGYGYTF. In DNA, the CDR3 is TGTGCCAGTAGTATCGTACAGGGGGCTGGCTATGGCTACACCTTC. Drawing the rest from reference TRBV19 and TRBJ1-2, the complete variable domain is DGGITQSPKYLFRKEGQNVTLSCEQNLNHDAMYWYRQDPGQGLRLIYYSQIVNDFQKGDIAEGYSVSREKKESFPLTVTSAQKNPTAFYLCASSIVQGAGYGYTFGSGTRLTVV.

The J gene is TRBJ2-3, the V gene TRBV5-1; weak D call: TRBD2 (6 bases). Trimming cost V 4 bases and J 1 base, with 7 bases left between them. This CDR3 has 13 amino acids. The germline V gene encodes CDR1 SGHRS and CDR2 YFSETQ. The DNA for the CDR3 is TGCGCCAGCAGCCCGGGGGGCACAGATACGCAGTATTTT. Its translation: CASSPGGTDTQYF.

The CDR3 reads CATSRFRDRGAYEQYF. The CDR3 DNA reads TGTGCCACCAGCAGATTCCGGGACAGGGGGGCTTACGAGCAGTACTTC. The gene calls are TRBV15 and TRBJ2-7; 11 bases fit TRBD1. Trimming removed 2 bases from V and 4 bases from J; junction bases left unmatched: 7. Germline CDR1 LNHNV, CDR2 YYDKDF (reference sequence). The CDR3 loop spans 16 amino acids.

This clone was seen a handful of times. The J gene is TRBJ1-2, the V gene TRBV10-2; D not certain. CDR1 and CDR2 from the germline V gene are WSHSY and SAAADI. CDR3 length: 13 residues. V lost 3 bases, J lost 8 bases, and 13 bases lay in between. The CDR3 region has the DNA TGCGCCAGCAGTGATTCCAGAGCGGGAGGCTACACCTTC. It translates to CASSDSRAGGYTF.

For the CDR3, the DNA is TGTGCCAGCAGCTCCCCCGGGACGAACTATGGCTACACCTTC. This encodes CASSSPGTNYGYTF. This sequence joins TRBV6-5 and TRBJ1-2, with D possibly matching TRBD1 (5 bases). This CDR3 region has 14 residues. V was shortened by 6 bases and J by 2 bases, with 13 bases between the two germline ends. Per germline, CDR1 MNHEY and CDR2 SVGAGI.